These T cell receptor beta chains were read from a single sample in a study of cytomegalovirus exposure and HLA in healthy donors. TCRdb's table, derived via immunoSEQ multiplex PCR, lists solely in-frame clones and lacks some. Seen here are about 160,000 clones, roughly 85% observed once, and the top ten hold 7.5% to 9%. What was sequenced was PBMCs. Receptors were obtained from a male donor in good health and CMV-seropositive. CDR3s include the opening cysteine and the closing phenylalanine or tryptophan. The D gene is left open where the match is weak. The listing skips clone size in some rows; elsewhere it reads once, few, many or a size class.

>.|TRBJ2-5|TRBV11-2|TRBD2
TGTGCCAGCAGCTTAACATCGGCTAGCGGGGGGGCCCGGGAGACCCAGTACTTC
CASSLTSASGGARETQYF
>.|TRBJ1-1|TRBV18|TRBD1
TGTGCCAGCTCACCCTATGACAGGGGGACTGAAGCTTTCTTT
CASSPYDRGTEAFF
>.|TRBJ2-2|TRBV6-1|.
TGTGCCAGCGGGTGGGGCCAGACGAACACCGGGGAGCTGTTTTTT
CASGWGQTNTGELFF
>once|TRBJ2-7|TRBV28|TRBD1
TGTGCCAGCAGTTGGAGCTTACAGGGGAGCTCCTACGAGCAGTACTTC
CASSWSLQGSSYEQYF
>.|TRBJ1-5|TRBV2|.
TGTGCCAGCAGGCTCGCAGGGTATAGCAATCAGCCCCAGCATTTT
CASRLAGYSNQPQHF
>.|TRBJ2-1|TRBV9|.
TGTGCCAGCAGCGCAGGCAGCCGGTCTTACAATGAGCAGTTCTTC
CASSAGSRSYNEQFF
>.|TRBJ1-2|TRBV4-3|.
TGCGCCAGCAGCCTCTATGAAGGACTGCAAGGCTACACCTTC
CASSLYEGLQGYTF
>.|TRBJ2-4|TRBV27|.
TGTGCCAGCAGTTTAGTCTCGGGAGCGGACAAAAACATTCAGTACTTC
CASSLVSGADKNIQYF
>.|TRBJ1-2|TRBV7-9|TRBD1
TGTGCCAGCACCTACCGAGGACAGGGGAGCTATGGCTACACCTTC
CASTYRGQGSYGYTF
>.|TRBJ2-7|TRBV27|.
TGTGCCAGCAGTTTATTTGGGCGAGTCTCCGAGCAGTACTTC
CASSLFGRVSEQYF
>.|TRBJ2-5|TRBV5-1|.
TGCGCCAGCAGCTATGGACAGCAAGAGACCCAGTACTTC
CASSYGQQETQYF
>.|TRBJ2-5|TRBV19|TRBD2
TGTGCCAGTAGCCCGGGGGGGGGCGGAGAGACCCAGTACTTC
CASSPGGGGETQYF
>.|TRBJ2-3|TRBV9|TRBD2
TGTGCCAGCGATGGCGGGGGGCTCGCAGATACGCAGTATTTT
CASDGGGLADTQYF
>once|TRBJ2-5|TRBV19|TRBD2
TGTGCCAGTAGGGACGACGGGGAGGGTCAAGAGACCCAGTACTTC
CASRDDGEGQETQYF